This T cell receptor beta chain comes out of a study of cytomegalovirus exposure and HLA in healthy donors. The V end lost 8 bases, the J end lost 7 bases, and 18 bases lay between the germline ends. Germline CDR1 reads MDHEN; CDR2 reads SYDVKM. The CDR3 spans 14 residues. Primers for the PCR totalled 60 Vbeta and 13 Jbeta. Libraries were prepared by immunoSEQ multiplex PCR; TCRdb keeps only in-frame clonotypes and omits some of them. The data show fewer than 250,000 clones, around 78% seen once. The sample was PBMCs. This clonotype was sampled from a woman in her 30s in good health and CMV-seropositive. The V and J genes are TRBV28 and TRBJ2-1; a possible D gene is TRBD2 (5 bases). In DNA, the CDR3 is TGTGCCAGCGGCCCGGGGTTCCTAGGGAATGAGCAGTTCTTC. Amino acid sequence: CASGPGFLGNEQFF.